A single sample is the source of the 18 T cell receptor beta chains below, sequenced in a study of neurological immune-mediated disorders. TCRdb ran MiXCR on the 5' RACE reads and lists one entry per CDR3 protein. The sample includes under 90,000 distinct CDR3 sequences, roughly 3.2% of them seen just once. The sequencing input was PBMCs. These TCRs come from a woman aged 45-59 years with multiple sclerosis.

Ten or more counts support this clonotype. The chain carries TRBV27 and TRBJ1-2, with a weak D call TRBD1 (5 bases). The CDR3 has 13 residues. Trimming left V 3 bases short and J 8 bases short, with 13 bases between. Germline loops: CDR1 MNHEY, CDR2 SMNVEV (reference sequence). The CDR3 loop is CASSFDQRGGYTF. CDR3 nucleotides: TGTGCCAGCAGTTTTGACCAACGGGGCGGCTACACCTTC.

In this sample, this clonotype turned up many times. V usage is TRBV20-1 and J usage is TRBJ2-7; no clear D gene. Trimming stripped 5 bases from V and 6 bases from J, with 17 bases between. Germline V lookup: CDR1 DFQATT, CDR2 SNEGSKA (reference sequence). The CDR3 loop spans 13 amino acids. Here the CDR3 DNA reads TGCAGTGCTGGAACAGACTCCTTGGGCGAGCAGTACTTC. Its protein product is CSAGTDSLGEQYF.

The table lists this clonotype with many counts. The chain combines TRBV7-8 with TRBJ2-2; 7 bases are shared with TRBD1. Trimming took 1 base from V and 8 from J; bases not matched to a gene: 4. Germline V CDR1 and CDR2: SGHVS, FQNEAQ. This CDR3 contains 14 residues. The CDR3 DNA sequence: TGTGCCAGCAGCTTAGGTGACAGGGCGGGGGAGCTGTTTTTT. It is translated as CASSLGDRAGELFF.

This clonotype came up a few times. V usage is TRBV4-1 and J usage is TRBJ2-3, with D perhaps matching TRBD2 (5 bases). This CDR3 spans 14 amino acids. Germline lookup yields CDR1 MGHRA and CDR2 YSYEKL. Trimming took 4 bases from V and 4 from J, leaving 12 bases between them. The CDR3 DNA reads TGCGCCAGCAGCCCGCTTGAGGGTTCAGATACGCAGTATTTT. This encodes CASSPLEGSDTQYF.

Ten or more counts support this clonotype. The chain recombines TRBV9 with TRBJ2-5; perhaps D is TRBD1 or TRBD2 (5 bases each). Trimming removed 0 bases from V and 1 base from J, with 7 bases in between. The CDR3 covers 14 residues. Germline V CDR1 and CDR2: SGDLS, YYNGEE. The CDR3 coding sequence is TGTGCCAGCAGCGTAGGGGACGTCCAAGAGACCCAGTACTTC. Encoded protein: CASSVGDVQETQYF.

This clonotype was counted at least ten times. The CDR3: CSARTLLLANEQFF. The CDR3 DNA reads as TGCAGTGCTCGGACACTACTATTGGCCAATGAGCAGTTCTTC. The chain is built from TRBV20-1 and TRBJ2-1, with TRBD1 as a possible D gene (5 bases). The V gene lost 5 bases and the J gene lost 6 bases, with 17 bases spanning the gap. In germline, CDR1 is DFQATT, CDR2 SNEGSKA (reference sequence). The CDR3 contains 14 residues.

This clonotype appeared many times. This chain connects TRBV12-3 or TRBV12-4 to TRBJ1-5, with D maybe TRBD1 (5 bases). V was cut by 6 bases and J by 3 bases, with 12 bases left in between. CDR3 length: 14 amino acids. CDR3 nucleotide sequence: TGTGCCAGCAGGGTCGGGACGACCAATCAGCCCCAGCATTTT. Translated: CASRVGTTNQPQHF.

The sample holds many counts of this clonotype. J is TRBJ2-3 and V is TRBV5-1; no definite D call. The V gene's germline CDR1 is SGHRS and CDR2 YFSETQ. The CDR3 extends over 13 amino acids. The germline V and J ends were trimmed by 3 bases and 1 base, with 6 bases remaining between them. The CDR3 sequence is CASSSIRTDTQYF. CDR3 nucleotides: TGCGCCAGCAGCTCTATCCGCACAGATACGCAGTATTTT.

This clonotype was seen at least ten times. The chain employs TRBV20-1 and TRBJ2-7; D is unclear. There are 13 residues in the CDR3. CDR1 and CDR2 (germline): DFQATT, SNEGSKA (reference sequence). The CDR3 is CTPGLGSNYEQYF. The CDR3 nucleotides are TGCACCCCCGGGCTAGGTAGCAACTACGAGCAGTACTTC.

In this sample, this clonotype turned up many times. The chain couples TRBV5-1 to TRBJ2-3; tentative D call: TRBD2 (6 bases). This CDR3 has 10 residues. V was clipped by 7 bases and J by 6 bases, with 6 bases between them. From germline, CDR1 is SGHRS and CDR2 YFSETQ. This CDR3 is CASRGDTQYF. For the CDR3, the DNA is TGCGCCAGCCGGGGGGATACGCAGTATTTT.

This clonotype was recorded at least ten times. This chain links TRBV4-1 with TRBJ2-7; a possible D gene is TRBD1 (7 bases). The CDR3 is 16 residues long. Trimming took off 0 bases at V and 2 bases at J, with 14 bases between the two ends. Germline lookup yields CDR1 MGHRA and CDR2 YSYEKL. The CDR3 sequence is CASSQEGGTAPYEQYF. CDR3 DNA sequence: TGCGCCAGCAGCCAAGAAGGGGGGACAGCGCCCTACGAGCAGTACTTC.

This clonotype was seen many times. This chain connects TRBV5-1 to TRBJ1-1; D is uncertain. CDR3 length equals 13 residues. The V end lost 5 bases, the J end lost 0 bases, and 8 bases lay between the germline ends. Looked up from germline, CDR1 is SGHRS and CDR2 is YFSETQ. CDR3: CASSSSMNTEAFF. CDR3 nucleotide sequence: TGCGCCAGCAGTTCTTCCATGAACACTGAAGCTTTCTTT. Full variable domain (remainder filled in from reference TRBV5-1 and TRBJ1-1): KAGVTQTPRYLIKTRGQQVTLSCSPISGHRSVSWYQQTPGQGLQFLFEYFSETQRNKGNFPGRFSGRQFSNSRSEMNVSTLELGDSALYLCASSSSMNTEAFFGQGTRLTVV.

Details on this clonotype: A read error is possible here, since a much larger clone lies one base away. J is TRBJ2-7 and V is TRBV7-9; D unclear. This CDR3 region has 12 residues. Germline values: CDR1 SEHNR, CDR2 FQNEAQ (reference sequence). The CDR3 loop reads CARSLQGREQYF. The CDR3 bases are TGTGCCCGCAGCTTACAAGGGCGCGAGCAGTACTTC.

There are a few counts of this clonotype. A much larger clone lies one base from this, so it may be a read error. The chain has TRBV7-8 and TRBJ2-3; 8 bases are a match to TRBD2. The CDR3 extends over 14 amino acids. Germline V gives CDR1 SGHVS, CDR2 FQNEAQ. The CDR3 is CATTGTSGRDKQYF. As DNA, the CDR3 is TGTGCCACCACCGGGACTAGTGGTAGGGATAAGCAGTATTTT. The whole variable domain, filled in from reference TRBV7-8 and TRBJ2-3, reads GAGVSQSPRYKVAKRGQDVALRCDPISGHVSLFWYQQALGQGPEFLTYFQNEAQLDKSGLPSDRFFAERPEGSVSTLKIQRTQQEDSAVYLCATTGTSGRDKQYFGPGTRLTVL.

This clonotype was recorded many times. The chain is built from TRBV20-1 and TRBJ2-1; no definite D call. Germline CDR1 is DFQATT and CDR2 is SNEGSKA (reference sequence). CDR3 length: 10 amino acids. Trimming stripped 6 bases from V and 4 bases from J, with 4 bases between. CDR3 protein: CSARYNEQFF. The CDR3 DNA reads as TGCAGTGCGAGGTACAATGAGCAGTTCTTC.

This clonotype was found many times. This rearrangement joins TRBV20-1 to TRBJ2-3; 13 bases are shared with TRBD2. V lost 6 bases and J lost 6; bases outside the gene matches: 9. CDR3 length: 15 residues. The germline gives CDR1 DFQATT, CDR2 SNEGSKA (reference sequence). The CDR3 nucleotides are TGCAGTGCCACACTAGCGGGGGGGCCTGTCGATACGCAGTATTTT. It specifies CSATLAGGPVDTQYF.

This clonotype was detected ten times or more. The V gene is TRBV20-1, the J gene TRBJ2-1, with D unresolved. From germline, CDR1 is DFQATT and CDR2 SNEGSKA (reference sequence). Trimming stripped 0 bases from V and 5 bases from J, with 20 bases between. This CDR3 contains 17 residues. CDR3 sequence: CSAREERGLIRDNEQFF. CDR3 in DNA: TGCAGTGCTAGAGAGGAGAGAGGTCTCATTCGGGACAATGAGCAGTTCTTC.

This chain uses TRBV27 with TRBJ1-5; TRBD1 aligns across 7 bases. Germline V lookup: CDR1 MNHEY, CDR2 SMNVEV (reference sequence). V shed 3 bases and J 5 bases; nucleotides not matched to a gene: 4. The CDR3 extends over 14 amino acids. CDR3 bases: TGTGCCAGCAGTTTCGACAGGGCTGATCAGCCCCAGCATTTT. Translating gives CASSFDRADQPQHF.